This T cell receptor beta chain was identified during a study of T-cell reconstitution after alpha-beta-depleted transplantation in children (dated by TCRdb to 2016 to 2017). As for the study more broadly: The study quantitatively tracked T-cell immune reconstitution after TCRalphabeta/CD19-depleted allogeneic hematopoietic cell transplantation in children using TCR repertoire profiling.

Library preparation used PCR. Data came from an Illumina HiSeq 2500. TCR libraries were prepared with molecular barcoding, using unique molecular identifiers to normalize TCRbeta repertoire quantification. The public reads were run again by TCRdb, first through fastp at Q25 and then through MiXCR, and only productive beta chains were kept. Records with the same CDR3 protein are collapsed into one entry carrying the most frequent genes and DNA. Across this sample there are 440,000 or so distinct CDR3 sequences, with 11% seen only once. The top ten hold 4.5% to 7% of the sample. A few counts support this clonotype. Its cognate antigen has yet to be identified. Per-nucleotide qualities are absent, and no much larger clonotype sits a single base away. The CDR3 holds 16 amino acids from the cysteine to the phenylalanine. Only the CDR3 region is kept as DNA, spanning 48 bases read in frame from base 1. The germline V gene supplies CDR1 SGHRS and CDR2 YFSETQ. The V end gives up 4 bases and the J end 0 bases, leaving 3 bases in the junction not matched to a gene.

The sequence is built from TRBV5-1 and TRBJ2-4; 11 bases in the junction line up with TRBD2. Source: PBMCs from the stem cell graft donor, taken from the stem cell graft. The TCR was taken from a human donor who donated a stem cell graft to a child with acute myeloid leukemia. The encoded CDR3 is CASSTGLAGAKNIQYF. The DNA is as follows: TGCGCCAGCAGCACTGGACTAGCGGGAGCCAAAAACATTCAGTACTTC.